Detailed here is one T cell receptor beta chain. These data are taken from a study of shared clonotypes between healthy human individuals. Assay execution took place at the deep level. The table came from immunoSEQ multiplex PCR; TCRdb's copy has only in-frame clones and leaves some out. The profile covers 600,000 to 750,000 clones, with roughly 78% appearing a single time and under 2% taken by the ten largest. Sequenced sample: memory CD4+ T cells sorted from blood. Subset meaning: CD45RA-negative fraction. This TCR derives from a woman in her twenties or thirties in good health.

The CDR3 reads CASTRTGEGYTF. CDR3 nucleotide sequence: TGTGCCAGCACCCGGACAGGGGAAGGCTACACCTTC. V usage is TRBV6-6 and J usage is TRBJ1-2, with 9 bases fitting TRBD1. Germline V gene lookup returns CDR1 MNHNY and CDR2 SVGAGI (reference sequence). The CDR3 loop spans 12 amino acids. Trimming took 7 bases from V and 8 from J; bases not matched to a gene: 5.